This TCR delta chain was sequenced for a study of Vδ1+ human thymocytes (dated by TCRdb to 2016 to 2018). Concerning the study at large: The study characterised mRNA-level TRG and TRD CDR3 repertoires of highly purified Vdelta1+ thymocytes from young children as a data resource. Validation of the multiplex-based CDR3 amplicon strategy against 5'RACE-based CDR3 amplicon generation methods had been performed previously.

The CDR3 goes from the cysteine to the phenylalanine over 20 residues. The DNA shown is the 60-base CDR3, in frame from base 1. For this chain, trimming is 3 bases at the V end and 0 bases at the J end, and the number of junction bases without a gene match is 16. CDR1 TSWWSYY and CDR2 QGS are derived from the germline V gene. This clone is a singleton in its sample. The target of this receptor is not known. One base away there is no much larger clone; base qualities are not given. One read amounts to weak evidence. Distinct nucleotide sequences in the sample also encode this CDR3. RNA extraction was carried out with the RNeasy mini kit, and reverse transcription was then done using Superscript III. To generate the CDR3 amplicons, a multiplex PCR was run using pooled V-gene forward primers together with a constant-region reverse primer that carried Illumina adaptor overhangs. Amplicons were gel-purified, then indexed with Nextera index primers over approximately 8 extra PCR cycles and purified with AMPure XP beads. Sequencing of the libraries was done on an Illumina MiSeq using paired-end 250 bp reads, dual indexing and an approximately 21% PhiX spike-in. The published analysis was carried out like this. FastQC was used to check read quality, and ea-utils fastq-join was used to merge TRG read pairs. Annotation of sequences was performed with IMGT/HighV-QUEST, only productive sequences with unambiguous V-gene assignment were retained, and clonotypes were defined by identical CDR3 sequence. For downstream analysis, VDJtools 1.1.1, tcR 2.2.3, Treemap and vegan Shannon diversity in R 3.4.4 were used. Identical DNA sequences were merged into single rows after TCRdb reprocessed the public reads with CATT. TCRdb's processing, not the authors' own work, is the source of the V and J calls. This sample is represented by about 25,000 delta-chain clones; around 28% of them were singletons. Of the sample, around 1.6% falls within the top ten clones.

Thymic samples were depleted of alphabeta T cells, then CD3+ TCRVdelta1+ TCRVdelta2- thymocytes were FACS-sorted. A purity of roughly 98% to 99.6% was achieved for sorted Vdelta1+ thymocytes. Thymic specimens were obtained from several paediatric patients, aged from roughly 5 days to 15 months, who were undergoing corrective cardiac surgery. Thymic tissue was dispersed and mononuclear cells isolated on a Histopaque-1077 density gradient. For staining, the antibodies used were anti-TCRVdelta1 clone TS8.2, anti-TCRVdelta2 clone B6, anti-CD3 clone HIT3a and anti-TCRalphabeta clone IP26. The research as a whole found: Although sort purity was high, roughly a fifth of thymic TRD sequences were Vdelta2 (with a few Vdelta3), in contrast to the peripheral blood Vdelta1+ controls. Because no clustering by age or sex was seen, donors were not stratified by age or sex in the analyses. Donors shared many TRG clonotypes (up to roughly 6.9x10^3), but TRD repertoires were essentially private, with at most 116 shared. The authors advised highly purified populations and single-cell validation, since unexpected Vdelta2 sequences could cause misinterpretation of bulk repertoire data. Thymic TRG and TRD repertoires appeared highly polyclonal with Gaussian CDR3 length distributions, unlike oligoclonal peripheral blood repertoires.

Sequenced input: Vdelta1+ gamma-delta thymocytes from the thymus. Interpreted using the paper, the cell subset or site label stands for: FACS-sorted CD3+ TCRalphabeta- TCRVdelta1+ TCRVdelta2- thymocytes. The chain uses TRDV1 and TRDJ1, with 10 bases in between that match TRDD3. The TCR sequence derives from a boy in the first two years of life who had congenital heart surgery. Here the CDR3 is given as CALGDQFGGITGGYTDKLIF. The nucleotide sequence reads as follows: TGTGCTCTTGGGGACCAGTTCGGGGGGATCACTGGGGGATACACCGATAAACTCATCTTT.